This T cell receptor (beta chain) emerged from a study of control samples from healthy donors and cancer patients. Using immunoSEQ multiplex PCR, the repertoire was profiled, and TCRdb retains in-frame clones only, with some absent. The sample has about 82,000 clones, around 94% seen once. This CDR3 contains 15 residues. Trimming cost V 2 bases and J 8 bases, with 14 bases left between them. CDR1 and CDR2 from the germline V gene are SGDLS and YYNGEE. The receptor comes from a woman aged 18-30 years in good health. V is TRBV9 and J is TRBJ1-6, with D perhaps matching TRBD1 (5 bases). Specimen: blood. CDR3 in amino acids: CASSVRAGSDSPLHF. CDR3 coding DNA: TGTGCCAGCAGCGTCCGGGCAGGGTCAGATTCACCCCTCCACTTT.